Listed below are T cell receptor beta chains from one sample, sequenced in a study of T cell responses to AZD1222 COVID-19 vaccine. Measured with immunoSEQ multiplex PCR; TCRdb has only the in-frame clones, and not every one. The sample contains around 79,000 clones, nearly 90% of which appear only once. The sequencing here drew on peripheral blood, taken on day 0 of AZD1222 vaccination. These receptors were taken from an adult in good health. Each CDR3 is given with its conserved first and last residue. The D gene is left open where the match is weak. For some rows the clone size is stated as once, few or many, or as a class when expanded; others skip it.

>NA|TRBJ1-1|TRBV19|NA
CASSIAPGQEAFF
TGTGCCAGTAGTATAGCTCCCGGACAGGAAGCTTTCTTT
>NA|TRBJ1-5|TRBV6-5|NA
CASSYSAKDQPQHF
TGTGCCAGCAGTTACTCGGCCAAGGATCAGCCCCAGCATTTT
>NA|TRBJ1-4|TRBV7-9|NA
CASSLGVSGKLFF
TGTGCCAGCAGCTTGGGTGTCTCGGGAAAACTGTTTTTT
>TRBD1|TRBJ1-1|TRBV9|NA
CASSPQGEANTEAFF
TGTGCCAGCAGCCCACAGGGGGAGGCGAACACTGAAGCTTTCTTT
>NA|TRBJ1-2|TRBV18|NA
CASSPLTISQGANYGYTF
TGTGCCAGCTCACCCCTAACTATCAGTCAGGGAGCTAACTATGGCTACACCTTC
>NA|TRBJ1-4|TRBV7-9|NA
CASSLVAGPNEKLFF
TGTGCCAGCAGCTTGGTGGCAGGCCCTAATGAAAAACTGTTTTTT
>NA|TRBJ2-1|TRBV5-1|NA
CASSLAQSSYNEQFF
TGCGCCAGCAGCTTGGCCCAAAGCTCCTACAATGAGCAGTTCTTC
>NA|TRBJ1-5|TRBV6-5|NA
CASSLLSGVRQPQHF
TGTGCCAGCAGCCTACTTTCAGGGGTGCGCCAGCCCCAGCATTTT
>NA|TRBJ1-6|TRBV23-1|NA
CASSQLVGGPSLSLNSPLHF
TGCGCCAGCAGTCAGCTCGTGGGGGGACCCTCACTCTCTCTTAATTCACCCCTCCACTTT
>NA|TRBJ1-2|TRBV5-8|once
CASSWGNRGGDYTF
TGTGCCAGCAGCTGGGGAAACCGGGGGGGAGACTACACCTTC
>NA|TRBJ1-1|TRBV19|NA
CASSTLKQGNTEAFF
TGTGCCAGTAGTACACTAAAACAGGGGAACACTGAAGCTTTCTTT
>TRBD1|TRBJ2-2|TRBV2|NA
CARAGTGHTGELFF
TGTGCCCGTGCCGGGACAGGGCACACCGGGGAGCTGTTTTTT
>NA|TRBJ2-1|TRBV9|NA
CASSVNPSKGEQFF
TGTGCCAGCAGCGTAAATCCCTCCAAGGGAGAGCAGTTCTTC
>TRBD1|TRBJ2-2|TRBV19|few
CASSTPTGFTGELFF
TGTGCCAGTAGTACCCCGACAGGGTTCACCGGGGAGCTGTTTTTT
>NA|TRBJ1-5|TRBV6-6|NA
CASSFEGGNQPQHF
TGTGCCAGCAGTTTTGAGGGAGGTAATCAGCCCCAGCATTTT
>NA|TRBJ1-2|TRBV30|NA
CAWSVGGAAGYTF
TGTGCCTGGAGTGTAGGGGGGGCGGCTGGCTACACCTTC
>TRBD1|TRBJ1-5|TRBV7-2|few
CASSQDRGSQPQHF
TGTGCCAGCAGCCAAGACAGGGGGAGTCAGCCCCAGCATTTT
>NA|TRBJ1-5|TRBV6-5|NA
CASSYSAGGNQPQHF
TGTGCCAGCAGTTACTCCGCAGGCGGGAATCAGCCCCAGCATTTT
>NA|TRBJ1-2|TRBV7-8|NA
CASSTTWSYTF
TGTGCCAGCAGCACCACTTGGAGCTACACCTTC
>TRBD1|TRBJ1-1|TRBV9|NA
CASSTSGDSTFF
TGTGCCAGCAGCACCTCGGGGGACAGTACTTTCTTT
>TRBD1|TRBJ2-7|TRBV5-5|NA
CASSRQITGVYEQYF
TGTGCCAGCAGCCGCCAAATTACAGGGGTGTACGAGCAGTACTTC
>NA|TRBJ2-6|TRBV4-2|NA
CASSPNERTLSGANVLTF
TGTGCCAGCAGCCCTAACGAGCGGACTCTCTCTGGGGCCAACGTCCTGACTTTC
>NA|TRBJ1-1|TRBV4-3|NA
CASSQDTGRYTEAFF
TGCGCCAGCAGCCAAGATACAGGGCGGTACACTGAAGCTTTCTTT
>NA|TRBJ2-7|TRBV4-3|NA
CASSQDILNYEQYF
TGCGCCAGCAGCCAAGATATCCTCAACTACGAGCAGTACTTC
>TRBD1|TRBJ2-6|TRBV19|NA
CASSNLTGTGDISGANVLTF
TGTGCCAGTAGTAACTTAACTGGGACAGGGGATATTTCTGGGGCCAACGTCCTGACTTTC
>TRBD1|TRBJ1-5|TRBV7-9|NA
CASSSLAGGSNQPQHF
TGTGCCAGCAGCTCCTTGGCAGGGGGCAGCAATCAGCCCCAGCATTTT
>TRBD1|TRBJ1-5|TRBV6-5|NA
CASSYSRQGSNQPQHF
TGTGCCAGCAGTTACTCCCGACAGGGAAGCAATCAGCCCCAGCATTTT
>TRBD1|TRBJ1-4|TRBV3-1/TRBV3-2|NA
CASSPPGQTNEKLFF
TGTGCCAGCAGCCCACCGGGACAGACTAATGAAAAACTGTTTTTT
>TRBD1|TRBJ1-3|TRBV9|NA
CASSVAEGALGNTIYF
TGTGCCAGCAGCGTAGCGGAGGGGGCGTTAGGAAACACCATATATTTT
>NA|TRBJ1-6|TRBV11-2|once
CASTGGSPLHF
TGTGCCAGTACGGGTGGGTCACCCCTCCACTTT
>NA|TRBJ2-1|TRBV6-1|NA
CASSEAVNSANSYNEQFF
TGTGCCAGCAGTGAAGCAGTGAACAGTGCAAATTCCTACAATGAGCAGTTCTTC
>TRBD1|TRBJ1-5|TRBV2|NA
CASNQGDQPQHF
TGTGCCAGTAACCAGGGGGATCAGCCCCAGCATTTT
>TRBD2|TRBJ2-1|TRBV30|NA
CAWSQGLAGYNEQFF
TGTGCCTGGAGCCAAGGGCTAGCGGGTTACAATGAGCAGTTCTTC
>NA|TRBJ1-6|TRBV2|NA
CASTGGRPENSPLHF
TGTGCCAGCACCGGGGGTCGGCCAGAGAATTCACCCCTCCACTTT
>NA|TRBJ1-1|TRBV7-8|NA
CASSWGSTEAFF
TGTGCCAGCAGCTGGGGGAGCACTGAAGCTTTCTTT
>NA|TRBJ1-5|TRBV27|NA
CASRGAILNQPQHF
TGTGCCAGCAGGGGGGCGATTCTAAATCAGCCCCAGCATTTT
>NA|TRBJ1-1|TRBV10-3|NA
CAIRDTLNTEAFF
TGTGCCATCCGGGACACTTTGAACACTGAAGCTTTCTTT
>NA|TRBJ2-3|TRBV9|NA
CASSVGGGRNTDTQYF
TGTGCCAGCAGCGTAGGCGGGGGCCGAAACACAGATACGCAGTATTTT
>TRBD1|TRBJ2-7|TRBV6-5|NA
CASSYSGTGGYEQYF
TGTGCCAGCAGTTACTCGGGGACAGGGGGCTACGAGCAGTACTTC
>TRBD2|TRBJ2-7|TRBV2|NA
CASSEAGTSLKQYF
TGTGCCAGCAGTGAAGCCGGGACTAGTTTAAAGCAGTACTTC
>NA|TRBJ1-4|TRBV19|NA
CASSIFAGTNEKLFF
TGTGCCAGTAGTATTTTCGCAGGGACTAATGAAAAACTGTTTTTT